This record looks at one T cell receptor beta chain sequence and its context. The antigen is unknown. This record belongs to a study of cytomegalovirus exposure and HLA in healthy donors. Study details: A prior study identified approximately 120 million unique TCR beta sequences from 200 million or so T cells.

Per the germline V gene, CDR1 is LNHNV and CDR2 is YYDKDF (reference sequence). This CDR3 is built from 15 residues. V lost 0 bases, J lost 4 bases, and 5 bases stayed unmatched. The study ran its PCR with 60 Vbeta and 13 Jbeta primers. Measured with immunoSEQ multiplex PCR; TCRdb has only the in-frame clones, and not every one. The sample has about 110,000 clones. Overall study results and limits: In vitro experiments confirmed that a few CMV-associated chains were specific for CMV antigens. When analyzed later, a missense DCLRE1C variant was found to be linked to TCR beta V- and J-gene trimming. Looking again later, the authors saw that most CMV-associated TCR beta chains seemed HLA-restricted.

The clonotype originates from a man in his fifties or sixties in good health and CMV-seronegative. The chain couples TRBV15 to TRBJ2-7, with 8 bases matching TRBD1. The source material was PBMCs. CDR3 residues: CATSRDGTGGYEQYF. In DNA, the CDR3 is TGTGCCACCAGCAGAGACGGGACAGGCGGGTACGAGCAGTACTTC.